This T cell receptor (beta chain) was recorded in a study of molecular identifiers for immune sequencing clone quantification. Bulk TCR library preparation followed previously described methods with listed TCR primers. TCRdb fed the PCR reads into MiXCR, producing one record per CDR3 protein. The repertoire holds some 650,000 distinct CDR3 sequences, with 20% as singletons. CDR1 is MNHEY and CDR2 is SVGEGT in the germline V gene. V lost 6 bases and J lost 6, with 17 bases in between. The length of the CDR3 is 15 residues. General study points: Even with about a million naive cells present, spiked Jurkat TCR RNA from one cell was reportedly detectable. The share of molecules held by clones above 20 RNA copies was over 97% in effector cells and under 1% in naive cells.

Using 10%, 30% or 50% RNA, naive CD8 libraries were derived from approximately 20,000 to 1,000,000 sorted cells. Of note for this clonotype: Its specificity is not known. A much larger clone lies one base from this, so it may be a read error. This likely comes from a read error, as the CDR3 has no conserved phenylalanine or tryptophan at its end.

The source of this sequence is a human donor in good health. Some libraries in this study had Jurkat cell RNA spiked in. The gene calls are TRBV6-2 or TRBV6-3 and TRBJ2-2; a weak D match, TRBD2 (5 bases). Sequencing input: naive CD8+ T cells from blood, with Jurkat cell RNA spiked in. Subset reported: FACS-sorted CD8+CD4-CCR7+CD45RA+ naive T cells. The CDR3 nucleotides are TGTGCCAGCAGGACCCCAGGAGGTTGGTCCGGGGAGCTGTTTTCT. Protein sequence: CASRTPGGWSGELFS.